Detailed here is one TCR beta chain. The CDR3 is made up of 15 amino acids. From germline, CDR1 is MNHEY and CDR2 SMNVEV (reference sequence). V lost 2 bases to trimming and J lost 7 bases; unmatched junction nucleotides: 9. This sample was taken from a study of blood T cell repertoires in COVID-19. In the source study's methods: Reference gene primer amplification gave nucleated cell count estimates. Only in-frame clones appear in the TCRdb table, and some are missing; sequencing was by immunoSEQ multiplex PCR. V, J and clone size reflect that table, while D and trimming were determined from the DNA. The repertoire holds about 200,000 clones, with about 85% as singletons.

The chain uses TRBV27 and TRBJ2-7; 9 bases fit TRBD2. This TCR was sampled from a woman between 35 and 50 years old with COVID-19, enrolled during active disease. The sequenced sample was peripheral blood. Written as DNA, the CDR3 is TGTGCCAGCAGTTTAATGACTAGCGGCCCCAGAGAGCAGTACTTC. This encodes CASSLMTSGPREQYF.